What follows are 13 T cell receptor beta chains derived from one specimen sequenced in a study of T cell changes during pregnancy in multiple sclerosis. This table comes from immunoSEQ multiplex PCR, and its TCRdb copy is limited to in-frame clones, with some not included. The profile shows more than 8,000 clones, 87% of them singletons. The sample consisted of CD8+ T cells from peripheral blood mononuclear cells, taken in the first trimester of pregnancy. The receptors were sampled from a female donor in good health, enrolled as a control in a pregnancy study.

The CDR3 sequence is CASGGQGTSYEQYF. The DNA of the CDR3 is TGTGCCAGCGGAGGACAGGGGACCTCCTACGAGCAGTACTTC. The J gene is TRBJ2-7, the V gene TRBV27; 9 nucleotides align to TRBD1. Germline V gene data show CDR1 as MNHEY and CDR2 as SMNVEV (reference sequence). With 8 bases clipped from V and 0 bases from J, the junction kept 5 bases outside the gene matches. The CDR3 covers 14 residues.

This rearrangement joins TRBV30 to TRBJ1-1; D is unclear. The germline V gene has CDR1 GTSNPN and CDR2 SVGIG (reference sequence). The CDR3 has 14 residues. The V end was cut by 3 bases, the J end by 0 bases, with 11 bases between. DNA for the CDR3: TGTGCCTGGAGAGCAGGAGGTCTGAACACTGAAGCTTTCTTT. This encodes CAWRAGGLNTEAFF.

This clone was counted between two and nine times. CDR3: CASSEAGGDHGELFF. The CDR3 DNA is TGTGCCAGCAGTGAAGCGGGAGGGGACCACGGGGAGCTGTTTTTT. V gene TRBV6-1 combines with J gene TRBJ2-2, with 7 bases identical to TRBD2. The CDR3 length is 15 residues. V gave up 0 bases and J gave up 7 bases; unmatched junction bases: 5. From germline, CDR1 is MNHNS and CDR2 SASEGT.

This chain links TRBV6-4 with TRBJ2-1; TRBD1 might be the D (6 bases). The CDR3 runs 15 residues. V was clipped by 2 bases and J by 0 bases, with 8 bases between them. Germline CDR1 reads MRHNA; CDR2 reads SNTAGT. The CDR3: CASSDDRSSYNEQFF. The CDR3 nucleotides are TGTGCCAGCAGTGACGACAGGAGCTCCTACAATGAGCAGTTCTTC.

The chain couples TRBV6-5 to TRBJ1-5; 8 bases are shared with TRBD1. The germline gives CDR1 MNHEY, CDR2 SVGAGI. The CDR3 is made up of 14 amino acids. V lost 8 bases and J lost 6; bases outside the gene matches: 9. The CDR3 spells CASVDGQGGQPQHF. CDR3 sequence (DNA): TGTGCCAGCGTCGACGGACAGGGAGGTCAGCCCCAGCATTTT.

This clone was seen once. The V gene is TRBV7-9, the J gene TRBJ1-4; D not resolved. Trimming took 5 bases from V and 4 from J, leaving 11 bases between them. Germline lookup yields CDR1 SEHNR and CDR2 FQNEAQ (reference sequence). The CDR3 contains 14 residues. The CDR3 protein is CASSHGSGNEKLFF. CDR3 coding DNA: TGTGCCAGCAGCCACGGGAGTGGTAATGAAAAACTGTTTTTT.

The V gene is TRBV2, the J gene TRBJ2-7, with 8 bases that match TRBD1. The CDR3 is 11 amino acids. The germline V gene encodes CDR1 SNHLY and CDR2 FYNNEI. V was pared by 9 bases and J by 8 bases, with 6 bases of the junction left unmatched. CDR3 protein: CASPTGAKQYF. The CDR3 nucleotides are TGTGCCAGTCCGACAGGGGCGAAGCAGTACTTC.

V is TRBV27 and J is TRBJ2-7, with TRBD1 matching over 8 bases. The CDR3 extends over 17 amino acids. V lost 0 bases to trimming and J lost 0 bases; unmatched junction nucleotides: 7. Germline V gives CDR1 MNHEY, CDR2 SMNVEV (reference sequence). The CDR3: CASSLSPTGATSYEQYF. Written as DNA, the CDR3 is TGTGCCAGCAGTTTATCCCCGACAGGGGCCACCTCCTACGAGCAGTACTTC.

The rearrangement uses TRBV6-5 and TRBJ1-3; 8 bases line up with TRBD1. From germline, CDR1 is MNHEY and CDR2 SVGAGI. The CDR3 runs to 15 residues. After removal of 6 bases from V and 2 bases from J, the junction contained 6 bases not matched to a gene. CDR3 loop: CASSHRGVPGNTIYF. CDR3 in DNA: TGTGCCAGCAGCCACAGGGGGGTCCCTGGAAACACCATATATTTT.

V is TRBV27 and J is TRBJ1-1, with D tentatively TRBD1 (6 bases). The germline V gene has CDR1 MNHEY and CDR2 SMNVEV (reference sequence). The CDR3 has 16 amino acids. V shed 4 bases and J shed 8 bases, with 23 bases lying between them. The CDR3 protein is CASSSPSSGGRAEAFF. The CDR3 coding sequence is TGTGCCAGCAGTTCGCCCTCTTCGGGGGGGCGGGCCGAAGCTTTCTTT.

The J gene is TRBJ2-7, the V gene TRBV7-6, with 8 nucleotides matching TRBD1. Germline assignment: CDR1 SGHVS and CDR2 FNYEAQ. The CDR3 is made up of 14 amino acids. J gave up 5 bases and V 7 bases, and 10 bases lay outside the gene matches. The CDR3 DNA sequence: TGTGCCAGCACCGCTTTATCAGGGGGCCACGAGCAGTACTTC. As protein: CASTALSGGHEQYF.

The chain uses TRBV7-6 and TRBJ2-1, with 12 bases matching TRBD2. This CDR3 is built from 20 residues. The germline V gene has CDR1 SGHVS and CDR2 FNYEAQ. The V and J ends lost 0 bases and 1 base, in that order; junction bases with no gene match: 10. CDR3 in DNA: TGTGCCAGCAGCTTAGCGCCTCGGAGACTAGCGGGGGTATCCTACAATGAGCAGTTCTTC. This translates into CASSLAPRRLAGVSYNEQFF.

This rearrangement joins TRBV6-5 to TRBJ2-2; D possibly corresponds to TRBD2 (6 bases). The CDR3 consists of 15 residues. Trimming cost V 0 bases and J 5 bases, with 10 bases left between them. CDR1 MNHEY and CDR2 SVGAGI come from the germline V gene. The CDR3 here is CASSYSPRGTGELFF. The CDR3 DNA reads as TGTGCCAGCAGTTACTCACCCCGGGGGACCGGGGAGCTGTTTTTT.